What follows are 8 T cell receptor beta chains derived from one specimen sequenced in a study of cytomegalovirus exposure and HLA in healthy donors (dated by TCRdb to about 2017). Libraries were built with the immunoSEQ multiplex PCR assay. For the multiplex PCR, a mixture combining 60 forward primers for TCR Vbeta segments and 13 reverse primers for TCR Jbeta segments was used. Not all clones reach the TCRdb copy of this immuneACCESS table, which keeps in-frame sequences only. Checked studies attribute under half of the gap to unresolved V genes and leave the rest unexplained. Here the sample has approximately 190,000 clones; roughly 80% occur a single time. Clones ranked in the top ten supply approximately 6% of the sample. Input material: PBMCs. The receptors derive from a man in his forties in good health and CMV-seropositive.

The V gene is TRBV9, the J gene TRBJ1-1; D perhaps matches TRBD1 (5 bases). The CDR3 runs to 13 residues. Per the germline V gene, CDR1 is SGDLS and CDR2 is YYNGEE. V was pared by 4 bases and J by 5 bases, with 12 bases between. The CDR3 nucleotides read TGTGCCAGCAGCTCCGGGGGTAAAACTGAAGCTTTCTTT. This sequence encodes CASSSGGKTEAFF.

The chain uses TRBV30 and TRBJ1-5, with D uncertain. This CDR3 is 16 amino acids long. Germline V gene lookup returns CDR1 GTSNPN and CDR2 SVGIG (reference sequence). Trimming removed 2 bases from V and 0 bases from J, with 14 bases in between. CDR3 in DNA: TGTGCCTGGAGTCCAACCCCAGACTTTAGCAATCAGCCCCAGCATTTT. As protein: CAWSPTPDFSNQPQHF. The whole variable domain, filled in from reference TRBV30 and TRBJ1-5, reads SQTIHQWPATLVQPVGSPLSLECTVEGTSNPNLYWYRQAAGRGLQLLFYSVGIGQISSEVPQNLSASRPQDRQFILSSKKLLLSDSGFYLCAWSPTPDFSNQPQHFGDGTRLSIL.

The V gene is TRBV9, the J gene TRBJ2-5, with D unclear. The V and J ends lost 4 bases and 5 bases respectively, with 15 bases between them. The CDR3 covers 14 residues. Germline V gene lookup returns CDR1 SGDLS and CDR2 YYNGEE. CDR3 DNA sequence: TGTGCCAGCAGCCTAAATCCCATCGAGGAGACCCAGTACTTC. Encoded protein: CASSLNPIEETQYF.

V gene TRBV9 combines with J gene TRBJ1-3; TRBD1 matches at 9 bases. V shed 4 bases, J shed 11 bases, and the junction held 10 bases outside the gene matches. The CDR3 sequence is 14 residues long. Germline CDR1 SGDLS, CDR2 YYNGEE. The CDR3: CASSPGQGSAAIYF. In nucleotides, the CDR3 is TGTGCCAGCAGCCCGGGACAGGGATCAGCGGCCATATATTTT.

This clone turned up a few times. The chain's CDR3 is CASMGRGYEQYF. The CDR3 DNA sequence: TGTGCCAGCATGGGTCGGGGGTACGAGCAGTACTTC. V and J are TRBV2 and TRBJ2-5; possibly TRBD2 for D (6 bases). The J call may be wrong; the DNA end is better matched by TRBJ2-7. CDR1 SNHLY and CDR2 FYNNEI come from the germline V gene. The CDR3 sequence is 12 residues long.

V and J are TRBV6-1 and TRBJ2-1, with 9 nucleotides matching TRBD2. V lost 2 bases and J lost 15; bases outside the gene matches: 2. This CDR3 has 11 amino acids. Germline-derived CDR1 and CDR2 are MNHNS and SASEGT. CDR3 in amino acids: CASSELAGTFF. Written as DNA, the CDR3 is TGTGCCAGCAGTGAACTAGCGGGGACGTTCTTC.

The chain joins TRBV25-1 to TRBJ2-2, with TRBD2 matching 7 bases. CDR3 length: 15 amino acids. CDR1 is MGHDK and CDR2 is SYGVNS in the germline V gene. The V and J ends lost 7 bases and 4 bases, in that order; junction bases with no gene match: 9. In nucleotides, the CDR3 is TGTGCCAGCAAACTTTGCAGGGAGGGCACCGGGGAGCTGTTTTTT. It specifies CASKLCREGTGELFF.

The V gene is TRBV7-8, the J gene TRBJ2-5; D ambiguous. The CDR3 extends over 12 amino acids. Germline V lookup: CDR1 SGHVS, CDR2 FQNEAQ. Trimming took off 5 bases at V and 4 bases at J, with 8 bases between the two ends. Written as DNA, the CDR3 is TGTGCCAGCAGCCCCCGAGGAGAGACCCAGTACTTC. Its translation: CASSPRGETQYF.